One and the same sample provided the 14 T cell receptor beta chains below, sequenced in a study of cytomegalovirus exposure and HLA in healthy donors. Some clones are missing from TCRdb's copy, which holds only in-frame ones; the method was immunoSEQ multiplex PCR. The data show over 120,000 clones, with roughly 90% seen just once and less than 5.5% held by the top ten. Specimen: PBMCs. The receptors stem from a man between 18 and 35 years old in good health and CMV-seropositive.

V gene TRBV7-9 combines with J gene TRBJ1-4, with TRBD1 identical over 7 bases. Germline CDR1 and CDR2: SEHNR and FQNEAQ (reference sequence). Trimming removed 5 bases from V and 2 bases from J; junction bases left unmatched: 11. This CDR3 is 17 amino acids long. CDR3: CASSLHYSQGTNEKLFF. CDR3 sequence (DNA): TGTGCCAGCAGCCTCCATTACTCACAGGGGACTAATGAAAAACTGTTTTTT. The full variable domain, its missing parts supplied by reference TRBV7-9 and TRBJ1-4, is DTGVSQNPRHKITKRGQNVTFRCDPISEHNRLYWYRQTLGQGPEFLTYFQNEAQLEKSRLLSDRFSAERPKGSFSTLEIQRTEQGDSAMYLCASSLHYSQGTNEKLFFGSGTQLSVL.

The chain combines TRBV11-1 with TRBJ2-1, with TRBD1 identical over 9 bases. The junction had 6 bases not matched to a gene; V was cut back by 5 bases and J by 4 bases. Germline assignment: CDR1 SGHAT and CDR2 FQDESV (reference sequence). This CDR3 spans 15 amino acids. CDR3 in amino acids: CASSTGQGRYNEQFF. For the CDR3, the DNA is TGTGCCAGCAGCACGGGACAGGGAAGGTACAATGAGCAGTTCTTC.

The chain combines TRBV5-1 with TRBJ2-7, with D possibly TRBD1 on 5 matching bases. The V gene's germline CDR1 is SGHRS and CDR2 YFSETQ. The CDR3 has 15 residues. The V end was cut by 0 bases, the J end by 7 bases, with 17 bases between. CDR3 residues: CASSLAGRDIGEQYF. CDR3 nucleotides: TGCGCCAGCAGCTTGGCCGGCAGGGATATAGGAGAGCAGTACTTC.

The CDR3 coding sequence is TGTGCCAGCTCACGTGGGACAGGGGGTAAAGAAAAACTGTTTTTT. Protein product: CASSRGTGGKEKLFF. The chain has TRBV18 and TRBJ1-4, with 11 positions matching TRBD1. J lost 8 bases, V lost 4 bases, and 6 bases had no gene match. Germline lookup yields CDR1 KGHSH and CDR2 LQKENI. This CDR3 has 15 residues.

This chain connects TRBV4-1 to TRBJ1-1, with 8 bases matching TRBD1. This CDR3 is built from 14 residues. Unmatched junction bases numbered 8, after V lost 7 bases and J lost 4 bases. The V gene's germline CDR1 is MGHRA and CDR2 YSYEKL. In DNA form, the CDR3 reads TGCGCCAGCAAACTACAGGGGGGCGGCACTGAAGCTTTCTTT. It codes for CASKLQGGGTEAFF.

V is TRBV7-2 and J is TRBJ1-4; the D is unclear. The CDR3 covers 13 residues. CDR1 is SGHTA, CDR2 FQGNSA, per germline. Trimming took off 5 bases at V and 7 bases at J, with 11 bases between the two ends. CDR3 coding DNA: TGTGCCAGCAGCGTACCGGGGTTTGAAAAACTGTTTTTT. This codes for CASSVPGFEKLFF.

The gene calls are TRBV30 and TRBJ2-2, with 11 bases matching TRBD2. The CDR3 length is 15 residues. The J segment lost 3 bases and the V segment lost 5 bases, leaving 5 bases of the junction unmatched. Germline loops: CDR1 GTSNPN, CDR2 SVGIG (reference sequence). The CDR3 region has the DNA TGTGCCTGGGTTACTAGCGGGAGTGACACCGGGGAGCTGTTTTTT. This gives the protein CAWVTSGSDTGELFF.

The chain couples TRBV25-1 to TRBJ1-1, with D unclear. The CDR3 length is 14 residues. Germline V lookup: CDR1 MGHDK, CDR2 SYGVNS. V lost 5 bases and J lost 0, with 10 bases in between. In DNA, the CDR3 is TGTGCCAGCAGTATCCCAGGCATGAACACTGAAGCTTTCTTT. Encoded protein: CASSIPGMNTEAFF.

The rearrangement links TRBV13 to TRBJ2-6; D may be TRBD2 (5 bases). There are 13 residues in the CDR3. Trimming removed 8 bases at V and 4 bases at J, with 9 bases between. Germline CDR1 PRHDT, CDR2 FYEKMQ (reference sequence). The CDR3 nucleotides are TGTGCCAGCTTAGGGAGCGGGGCCAACGTCCTGACTTTC. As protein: CASLGSGANVLTF.

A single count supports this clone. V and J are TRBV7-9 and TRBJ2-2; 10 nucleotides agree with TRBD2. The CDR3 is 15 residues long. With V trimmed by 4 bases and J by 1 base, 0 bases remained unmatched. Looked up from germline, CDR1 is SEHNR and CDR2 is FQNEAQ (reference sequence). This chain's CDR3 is CASSSSGGNTGELFF. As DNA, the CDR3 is TGTGCCAGCAGCTCTAGCGGGGGGAACACCGGGGAGCTGTTTTTT.

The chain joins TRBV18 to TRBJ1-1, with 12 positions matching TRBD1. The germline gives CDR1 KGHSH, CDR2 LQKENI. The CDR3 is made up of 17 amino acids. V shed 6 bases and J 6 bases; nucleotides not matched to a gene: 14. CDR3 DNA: TGTGCCAGCTCTACTACGGGACAGGGGGCGCGGGGCCCTGAAGCTTTCTTT. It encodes CASSTTGQGARGPEAFF.

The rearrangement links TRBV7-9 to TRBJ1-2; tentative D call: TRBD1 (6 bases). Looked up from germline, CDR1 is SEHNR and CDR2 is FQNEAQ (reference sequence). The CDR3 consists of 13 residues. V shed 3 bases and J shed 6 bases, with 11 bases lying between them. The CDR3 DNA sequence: TGTGCCAGCAGCTTCGCCCCAGGGGATGGCTACACCTTC. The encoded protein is CASSFAPGDGYTF.

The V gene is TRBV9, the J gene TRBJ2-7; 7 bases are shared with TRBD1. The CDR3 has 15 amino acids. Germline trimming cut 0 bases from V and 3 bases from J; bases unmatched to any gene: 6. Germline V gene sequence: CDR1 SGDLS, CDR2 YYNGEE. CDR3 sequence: CASSVGQGRLYEQYF. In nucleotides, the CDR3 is TGTGCCAGCAGCGTAGGACAGGGACGACTCTACGAGCAGTACTTC.

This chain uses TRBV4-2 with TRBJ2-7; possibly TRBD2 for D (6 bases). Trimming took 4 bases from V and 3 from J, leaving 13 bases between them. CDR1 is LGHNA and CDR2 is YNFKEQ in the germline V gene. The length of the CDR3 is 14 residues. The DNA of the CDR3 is TGTGCCAGCAGCCTATGGACGGGGGACTACGAGCAGTACTTC. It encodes CASSLWTGDYEQYF.